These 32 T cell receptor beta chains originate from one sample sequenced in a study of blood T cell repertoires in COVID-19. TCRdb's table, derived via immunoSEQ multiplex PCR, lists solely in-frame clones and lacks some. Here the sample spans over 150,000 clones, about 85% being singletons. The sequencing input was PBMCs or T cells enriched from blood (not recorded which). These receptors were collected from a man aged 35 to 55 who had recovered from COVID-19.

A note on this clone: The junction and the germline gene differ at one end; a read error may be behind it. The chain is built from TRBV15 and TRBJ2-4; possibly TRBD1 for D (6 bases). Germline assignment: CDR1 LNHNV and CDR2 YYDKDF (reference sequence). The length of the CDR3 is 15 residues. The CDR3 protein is CATSREGLDRNIQYF. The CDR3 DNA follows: TGTGCCACCAGTAGAGAGGGGTTGGACAGAAACATTCAGTACTTC.

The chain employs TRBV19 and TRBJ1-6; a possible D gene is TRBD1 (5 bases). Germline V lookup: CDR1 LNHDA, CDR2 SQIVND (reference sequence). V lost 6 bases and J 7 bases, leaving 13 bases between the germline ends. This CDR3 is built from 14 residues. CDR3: CASREWTPNSPLHF. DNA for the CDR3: TGTGCCAGTAGGGAGTGGACACCCAATTCACCCCTCCACTTT.

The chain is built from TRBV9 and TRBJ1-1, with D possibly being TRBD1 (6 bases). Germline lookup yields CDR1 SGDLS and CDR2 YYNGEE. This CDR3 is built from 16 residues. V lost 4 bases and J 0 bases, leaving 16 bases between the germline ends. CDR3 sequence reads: CASSFNREGMNTEAFF. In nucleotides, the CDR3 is TGTGCCAGCAGCTTTAACAGGGAAGGGATGAACACTGAAGCTTTCTTT.

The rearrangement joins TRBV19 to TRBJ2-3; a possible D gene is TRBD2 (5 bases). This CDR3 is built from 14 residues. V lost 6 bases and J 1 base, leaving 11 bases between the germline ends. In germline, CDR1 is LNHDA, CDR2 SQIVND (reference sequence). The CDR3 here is CASRGWGGTDTQYF. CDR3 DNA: TGTGCCAGTAGGGGTTGGGGAGGCACAGATACGCAGTATTTT.

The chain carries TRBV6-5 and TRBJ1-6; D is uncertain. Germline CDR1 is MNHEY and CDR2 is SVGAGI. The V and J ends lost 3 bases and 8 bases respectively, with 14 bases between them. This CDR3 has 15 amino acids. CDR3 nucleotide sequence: TGTGCCAGCAGTTATTTTTCGTCCACAGATTCACCCCTCCACTTT. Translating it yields CASSYFSSTDSPLHF.

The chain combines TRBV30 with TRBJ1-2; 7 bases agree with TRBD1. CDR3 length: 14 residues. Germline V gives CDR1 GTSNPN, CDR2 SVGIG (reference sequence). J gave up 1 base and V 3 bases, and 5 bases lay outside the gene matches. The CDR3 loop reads CAWSSDRFNYGYTF. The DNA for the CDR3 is TGTGCCTGGAGCTCGGACAGGTTTAACTATGGCTACACCTTC.

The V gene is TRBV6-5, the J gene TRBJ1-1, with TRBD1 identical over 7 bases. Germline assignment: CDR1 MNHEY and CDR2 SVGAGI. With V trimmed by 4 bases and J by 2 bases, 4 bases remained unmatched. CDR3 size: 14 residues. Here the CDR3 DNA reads TGTGCCAGCAGTTTCAGGGGGTCCAACACTGAAGCTTTCTTT. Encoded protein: CASSFRGSNTEAFF.

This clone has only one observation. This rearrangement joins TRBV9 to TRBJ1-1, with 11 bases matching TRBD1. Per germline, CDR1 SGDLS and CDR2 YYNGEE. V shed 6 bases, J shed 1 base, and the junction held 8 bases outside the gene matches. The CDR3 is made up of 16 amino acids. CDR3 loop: CASMSGTGGRNTEAFF. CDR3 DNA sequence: TGTGCCAGCATGAGTGGGACAGGGGGAAGGAACACTGAAGCTTTCTTT.

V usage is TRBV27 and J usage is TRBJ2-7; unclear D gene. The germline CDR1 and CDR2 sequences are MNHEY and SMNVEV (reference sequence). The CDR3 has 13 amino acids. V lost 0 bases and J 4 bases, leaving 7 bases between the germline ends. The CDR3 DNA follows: TGTGCCAGCAGTTTATCCCCCCAATACGAGCAGTACTTC. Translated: CASSLSPQYEQYF.

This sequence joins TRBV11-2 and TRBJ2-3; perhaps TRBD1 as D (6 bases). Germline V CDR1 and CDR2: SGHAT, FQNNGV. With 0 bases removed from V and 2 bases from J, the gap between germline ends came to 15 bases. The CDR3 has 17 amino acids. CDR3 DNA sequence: TGTGCCAGCAGCTTAGAGGTTACAGGGAGAAACACAGATACGCAGTATTTT. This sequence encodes CASSLEVTGRNTDTQYF. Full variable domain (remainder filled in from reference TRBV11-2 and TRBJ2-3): EAGVAQSPRYKIIEKRQSVAFWCNPISGHATLYWYQQILGQGPKLLIQFQNNGVVDDSQLPKDRFSAERLKGVDSTLKIQPAKLEDSAVYLCASSLEVTGRNTDTQYFGPGTRLTVL.

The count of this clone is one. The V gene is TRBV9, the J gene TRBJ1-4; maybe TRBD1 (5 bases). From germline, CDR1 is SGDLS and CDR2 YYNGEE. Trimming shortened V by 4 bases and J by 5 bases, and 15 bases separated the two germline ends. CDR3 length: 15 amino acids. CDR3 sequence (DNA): TGTGCCAGCAGCCCTAAACAGGATTCGAATGAAAAACTGTTTTTT. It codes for CASSPKQDSNEKLFF.

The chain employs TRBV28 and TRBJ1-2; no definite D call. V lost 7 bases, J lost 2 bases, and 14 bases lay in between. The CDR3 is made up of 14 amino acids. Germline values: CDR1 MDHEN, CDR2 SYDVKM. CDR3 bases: TGTGCCAGCACCTCGGGGAGTGAGAACTATGGCTACACCTTC. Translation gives CASTSGSENYGYTF.

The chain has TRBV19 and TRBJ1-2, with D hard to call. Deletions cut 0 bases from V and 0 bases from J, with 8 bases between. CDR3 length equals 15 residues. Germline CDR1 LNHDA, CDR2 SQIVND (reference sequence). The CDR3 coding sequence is TGTGCCAGTAGTATAGACCCCGCAGCTAACTATGGCTACACCTTC. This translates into CASSIDPAANYGYTF.

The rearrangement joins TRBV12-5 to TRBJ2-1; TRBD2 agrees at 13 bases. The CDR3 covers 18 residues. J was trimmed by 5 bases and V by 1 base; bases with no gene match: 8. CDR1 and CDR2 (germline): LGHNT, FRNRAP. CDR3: CASGLARLAGGPDNEQFF. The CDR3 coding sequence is TGTGCTAGTGGTTTGGCAAGACTAGCGGGAGGCCCAGACAATGAGCAGTTCTTC.

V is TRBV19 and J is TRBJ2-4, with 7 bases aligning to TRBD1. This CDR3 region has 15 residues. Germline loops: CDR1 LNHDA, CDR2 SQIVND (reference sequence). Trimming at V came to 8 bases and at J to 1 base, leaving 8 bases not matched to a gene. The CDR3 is CASQGVGGAKNIQYF. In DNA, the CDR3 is TGTGCCAGTCAGGGGGTCGGCGGGGCCAAAAACATTCAGTACTTC.

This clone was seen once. The CDR3 loop reads CASSSGQGWNEQFF. In nucleotides, the CDR3 is TGTGCCAGCAGCTCGGGACAGGGGTGGAATGAGCAGTTCTTC. This chain links TRBV6-5 with TRBJ2-1; TRBD1 matches at 10 bases. The CDR3 runs to 14 residues. V lost 6 bases to trimming and J lost 7 bases; unmatched junction nucleotides: 6. Germline-derived CDR1 and CDR2 are MNHEY and SVGAGI.

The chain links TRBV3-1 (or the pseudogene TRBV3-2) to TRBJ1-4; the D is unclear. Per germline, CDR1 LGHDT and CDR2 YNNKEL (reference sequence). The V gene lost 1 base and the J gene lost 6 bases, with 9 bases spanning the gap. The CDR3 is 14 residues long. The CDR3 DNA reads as TGTGCCAGCAGCCAAGGGGCAGCTTATGAAAAACTGTTTTTT. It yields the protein CASSQGAAYEKLFF.

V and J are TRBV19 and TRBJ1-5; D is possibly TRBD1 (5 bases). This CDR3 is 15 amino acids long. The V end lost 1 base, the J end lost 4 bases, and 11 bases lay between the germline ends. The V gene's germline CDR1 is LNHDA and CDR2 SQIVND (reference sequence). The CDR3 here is CASSIGGGRNQPQHF. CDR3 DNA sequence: TGTGCCAGTAGTATAGGGGGGGGGAGGAATCAGCCCCAGCATTTT.

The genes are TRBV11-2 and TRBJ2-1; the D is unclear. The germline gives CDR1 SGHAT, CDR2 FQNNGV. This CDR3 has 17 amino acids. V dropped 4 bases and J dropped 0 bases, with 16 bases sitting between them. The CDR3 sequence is CASSSSTVLSSYNEQFF. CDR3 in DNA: TGTGCCAGCAGCTCTTCGACTGTCCTAAGCTCCTACAATGAGCAGTTCTTC.

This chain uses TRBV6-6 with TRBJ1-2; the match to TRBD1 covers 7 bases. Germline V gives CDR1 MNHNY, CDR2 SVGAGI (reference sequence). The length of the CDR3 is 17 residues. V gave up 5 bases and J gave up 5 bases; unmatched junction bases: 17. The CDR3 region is CASSPRTGGLGRYGYTF. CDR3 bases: TGTGCCAGCAGTCCCCGGACAGGAGGACTTGGACGTTATGGCTACACCTTC.

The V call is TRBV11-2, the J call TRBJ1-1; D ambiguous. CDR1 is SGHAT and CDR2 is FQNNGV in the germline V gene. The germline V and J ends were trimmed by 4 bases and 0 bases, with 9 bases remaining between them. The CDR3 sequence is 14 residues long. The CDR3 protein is CASSSGRMNTEAFF. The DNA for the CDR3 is TGTGCCAGCAGCTCTGGCCGCATGAACACTGAAGCTTTCTTT.

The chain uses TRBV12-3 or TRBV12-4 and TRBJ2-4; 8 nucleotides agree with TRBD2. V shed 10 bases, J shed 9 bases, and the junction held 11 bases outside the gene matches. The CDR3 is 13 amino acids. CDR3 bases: TGTGCCACCTCGGGGGGGGGAGGCGGCATTCAGTACTTC. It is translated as CATSGGGGGIQYF.

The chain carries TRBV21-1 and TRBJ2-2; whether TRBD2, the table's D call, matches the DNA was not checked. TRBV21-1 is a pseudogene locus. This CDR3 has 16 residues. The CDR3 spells CASNRERLAGAGELFF. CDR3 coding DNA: TGTGCCAGCAACAGAGAAAGACTAGCGGGGGCCGGGGAGCTGTTTTTT.

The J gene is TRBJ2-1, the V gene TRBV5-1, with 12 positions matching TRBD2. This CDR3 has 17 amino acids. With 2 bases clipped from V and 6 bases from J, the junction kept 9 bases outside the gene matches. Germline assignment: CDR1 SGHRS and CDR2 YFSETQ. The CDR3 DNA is TGCGCCAGCAGCTTTTCTAGCGGGAGGGTCTCCGGCAATGAGCAGTTCTTC. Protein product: CASSFSSGRVSGNEQFF.

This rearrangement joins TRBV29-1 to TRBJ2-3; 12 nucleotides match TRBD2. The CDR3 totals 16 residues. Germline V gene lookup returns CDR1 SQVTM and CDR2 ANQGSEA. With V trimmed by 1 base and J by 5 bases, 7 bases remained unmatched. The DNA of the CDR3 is TGCAGCGTTGAAGGGGGAACTAGCGGGAGGATAGATACGCAGTATTTT. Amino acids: CSVEGGTSGRIDTQYF.

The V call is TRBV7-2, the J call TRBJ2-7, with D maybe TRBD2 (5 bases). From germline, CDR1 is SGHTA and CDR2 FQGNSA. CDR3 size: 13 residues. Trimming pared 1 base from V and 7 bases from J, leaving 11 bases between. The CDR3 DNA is TGTGCCAGCAGCTTAGGACACCCGGGGGAGCAGTACTTC. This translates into CASSLGHPGEQYF.

DNA for the CDR3: TGTGCCAGCACCGGGACAGACTATGGCTACACCTTC. It codes for CASTGTDYGYTF. V is TRBV3-1 (or the pseudogene TRBV3-2) and J is TRBJ1-2; 7 nucleotides align to TRBD1. This CDR3 region has 12 residues. Germline-derived CDR1 and CDR2 are LGHDT and YNNKEL (reference sequence). V lost 7 bases and J lost 3; bases outside the gene matches: 2.

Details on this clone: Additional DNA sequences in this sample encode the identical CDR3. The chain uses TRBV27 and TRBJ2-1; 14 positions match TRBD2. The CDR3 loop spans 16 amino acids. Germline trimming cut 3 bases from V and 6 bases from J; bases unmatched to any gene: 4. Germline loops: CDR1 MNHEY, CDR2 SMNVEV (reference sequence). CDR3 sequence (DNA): TGTGCCAGCAGTTTGTTGACTAGCGGGAGGGCCAATGAGCAGTTCTTC. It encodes CASSLLTSGRANEQFF.

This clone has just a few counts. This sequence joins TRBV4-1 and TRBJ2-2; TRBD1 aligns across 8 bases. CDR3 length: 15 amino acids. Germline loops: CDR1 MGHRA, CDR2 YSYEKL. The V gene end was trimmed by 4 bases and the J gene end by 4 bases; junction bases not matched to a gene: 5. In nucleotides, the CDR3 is TGCGCCAGCAGCCTTCGGACAGGGTTCACCGGGGAGCTGTTTTTT. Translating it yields CASSLRTGFTGELFF.

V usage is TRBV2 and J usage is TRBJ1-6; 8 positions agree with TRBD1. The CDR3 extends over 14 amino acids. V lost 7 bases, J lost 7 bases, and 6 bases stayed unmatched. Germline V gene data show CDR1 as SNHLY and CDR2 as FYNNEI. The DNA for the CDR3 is TGTGCCAGCATGGGGTACAGGGGGAATTCACCCCTCCACTTT. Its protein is CASMGYRGNSPLHF. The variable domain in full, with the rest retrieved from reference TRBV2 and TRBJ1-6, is EPEVTQTPSHQVTQMGQEVILRCVPISNHLYFYWYRQILGQKVEFLVSFYNNEISEKSEIFDDQFSVERPDGSNFTLKIRSTKLEDSAMYFCASMGYRGNSPLHFGNGTRLTVT.

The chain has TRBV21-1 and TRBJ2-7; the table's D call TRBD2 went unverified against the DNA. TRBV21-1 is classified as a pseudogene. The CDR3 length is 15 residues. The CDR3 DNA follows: TGTGCCAGCAGCACCCCGGGACTAGCTCCCTACGAGCAGTACTTC. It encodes CASSTPGLAPYEQYF.

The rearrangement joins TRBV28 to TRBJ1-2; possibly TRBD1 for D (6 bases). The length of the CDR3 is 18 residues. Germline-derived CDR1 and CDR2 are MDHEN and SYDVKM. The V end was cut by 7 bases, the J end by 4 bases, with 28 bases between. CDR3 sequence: CASILSGTSSSLGYGYTF. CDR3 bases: TGTGCCAGCATCCTTTCCGGGACATCATCGTCTCTGGGCTATGGCTACACCTTC.